The T cell receptor beta chain described here comes from a study of T cell responses to AZD1222 COVID-19 vaccine. Study conclusions and caveats: Mostly white British, mostly female donors; authors suggested clonal diversity may be underestimated.

The repertoire was sequenced with immunoSEQ multiplex PCR; TCRdb's copy has only in-frame clones and lacks some. Its listing shows around 150,000 clones. The V end was cut by 6 bases, the J end by 0 bases, with 6 bases between. CDR3 length: 13 amino acids. CDR1 and CDR2 from the germline V gene are SQVTM and ANQGSEA. With respect to this clone: Its antigen is as yet unknown.

The receptor's source is an adult in good health. The gene calls are TRBV29-1 and TRBJ2-6; D not certain. Sequenced material: peripheral blood. The CDR3 reads CSVSSSGANVLTF. The CDR3 coding sequence is TGCAGCGTGTCGAGCTCTGGGGCCAACGTCCTGACTTTC.